The sequence of this TCR beta chain was determined in a study of OX40 agonist ivuxolimab in advanced cancers. Germline CDR1 reads SGDLS; CDR2 reads YYNGEE. The CDR3 runs to 15 residues. With V trimmed by 4 bases and J by 7 bases, 9 bases remained unmatched. The assay was immunoSEQ multiplex PCR, and TCRdb's table has in-frame clones only and misses some. In the table there are 84,000 or so clones, around 90% of which are singletons. About this clone: Its cognate antigen is unknown.

Notes on the study in general: Within 6 weeks, CD4+ and CD8+ blood T cells expanded clonally at 0.1 to 3.0 mg/kg. Nonresponders, in some cases, also had low normalized T-cell clonal expansion.

The V gene is TRBV9, the J gene TRBJ2-1; 9 nucleotides line up with TRBD2. The source of this sequence is an adult with an advanced solid tumor such as melanoma, head and neck, liver or kidney cancer. The sample in question was CD4+ or CD8+ T cells sorted from blood, obtained in a trial of the OX40 agonist ivuxolimab. The CDR3 region has the DNA TGTGCCAGCAGCTTCCCTAGCGGGATGCTAAATGAGCAGTTCTTC. As protein: CASSFPSGMLNEQFF.